A selection of T cell receptor beta chains follows, all from one sample in a study of blood T cell repertoires in COVID-19. The data were produced by immunoSEQ multiplex PCR, yet TCRdb's version contains in-frame clones alone and is incomplete. The sample includes tens of thousands of clones, roughly 80% seen only once; the top ten take about 53%. Sequencing was carried out using peripheral blood. Source of these receptors: a man in his fifties or sixties with active or convalescent COVID-19. The conserved cysteine and the conserved F or W are not part of the CDR3 here. D genes are given only for firm matches.

d_call j_call v_call cdr3_length cdr3_aa
TRBD1 TRBJ1-1 TRBV7-6 12 ASSYQGADTEAF
TRBD1 TRBJ2-7 TRBV5-1 11 ASSARQGYEQY
TRBD1 TRBJ2-7 TRBV6-5 12 ASRTGTGGYEQY
NA TRBJ2-1 TRBV19 11 ASTPQIRGEQF
NA TRBJ2-7 TRBV6-1 11 ASSEIGSYEQY
NA TRBJ2-7 TRBV20-1 9 SASQGWEQY
NA TRBJ1-4 TRBV3-1/TRBV3-2 15 ASSQDNRKTTNEKLF
NA TRBJ2-4 TRBV5-1 17 ASSLAGWAGVSSKNIQY
NA TRBJ2-7 TRBV6-1 14 ASSGGASARSYEQY
NA TRBJ2-5 TRBV3-1/TRBV3-2 13 ASSHRRDYQETQY